This entry lists 8 T cell receptor beta chains sequenced from one sample in a study of blood T cell repertoires in COVID-19. The protocol was immunoSEQ multiplex PCR, while the TCRdb copy is restricted to in-frame clones and leaves out a portion. The repertoire holds some 50,000 clones, with 75% to 85% as singletons. The sample taken for sequencing was peripheral blood. The receptors stem from a man aged 80 or over in a cohort sampled during active COVID-19.

The rearrangement joins TRBV3-1 (or the pseudogene TRBV3-2) to TRBJ1-1; D ambiguous. Germline loops: CDR1 LGHDT, CDR2 YNNKEL (reference sequence). This CDR3 region has 15 residues. The V and J ends lost 1 base and 4 bases respectively, with 13 bases between them. The CDR3 DNA follows: TGTGCCAGCAGCCAAGGAGGGCCGGGTAGCACTGAAGCTTTCTTT. Residues: CASSQGGPGSTEAFF.

This clone turned up a few times. Here the CDR3 DNA reads TGTGCCTGGGGGACAGGGTTCTATGGCTACACCTTC. Protein product: CAWGTGFYGYTF. This sequence joins TRBV30 and TRBJ1-2; 9 positions match TRBD1. The CDR3 runs to 12 residues. The germline V gene has CDR1 GTSNPN and CDR2 SVGIG (reference sequence). V shed 5 bases and J 4 bases; nucleotides not matched to a gene: 2.

This chain connects TRBV7-9 to TRBJ2-1, with D unresolved. Trimming left V 6 bases short and J 4 bases short, with 22 bases between. The CDR3 is made up of 17 amino acids. Germline-derived CDR1 and CDR2 are SEHNR and FQNEAQ (reference sequence). This CDR3 reads CASSRPVYPERYNEQFF. The DNA of the CDR3 is TGTGCCAGCAGTCGCCCGGTCTACCCGGAGAGGTACAATGAGCAGTTCTTC.

The V gene is TRBV4-3, the J gene TRBJ1-4; 8 bases line up with TRBD1. Germline assignment: CDR1 LGHNA and CDR2 YSLEER. V gave up 0 bases and J gave up 8 bases; unmatched junction bases: 8. This CDR3 is built from 16 residues. CDR3 in DNA: TGCGCCAGCAGCCAAGATTGGACAGGGCCAACCGAAAAACTGTTTTTT. Its protein product is CASSQDWTGPTEKLFF.

The chain is built from TRBV28 and TRBJ2-7; TRBD1 aligns across 10 bases. V lost 4 bases and J lost 7; bases outside the gene matches: 4. CDR3 length: 13 amino acids. From germline, CDR1 is MDHEN and CDR2 SYDVKM. The DNA of the CDR3 is TGTGCCAGCAGTTGGGGGACAGGGGAGGAGCAGTACTTC. Its protein product is CASSWGTGEEQYF.

V gene TRBV5-6 combines with J gene TRBJ1-5; D perhaps matches TRBD1 (6 bases). Trimming removed 4 bases from V and 9 bases from J, with 20 bases in between. Germline lookup yields CDR1 SGHDT and CDR2 YYEEEE. This CDR3 is built from 15 residues. This chain's CDR3 is CASSLGGAPFGPQHF. DNA for the CDR3: TGTGCCAGCAGCCTCGGGGGGGCCCCTTTTGGGCCCCAGCATTTT. The variable domain in full, with the rest retrieved from reference TRBV5-6 and TRBJ1-5, is DAGVTQSPTHLIKTRGQQVTLRCSPKSGHDTVSWYQQALGQGPQFIFQYYEEEERQRGNFPDRFSGHQFPNYSSELNVNALLLGDSALYLCASSLGGAPFGPQHFGDGTRLSIL.

The chain combines TRBV3-1 (or the pseudogene TRBV3-2) with TRBJ2-1; D possibly corresponds to TRBD1 (6 bases). The V end was cut by 4 bases, the J end by 4 bases, with 8 bases between. The CDR3 spans 13 residues. Germline lookup yields CDR1 LGHDT and CDR2 YNNKEL (reference sequence). The CDR3 nucleotides are TGTGCCAGCAGCCCGGACAGATACAATGAGCAGTTCTTC. It is translated as CASSPDRYNEQFF.

This clone was seen a single time. The V and J genes are TRBV7-9 and TRBJ1-4; a weak D match, TRBD1 (6 bases). Germline CDR1 is SEHNR and CDR2 is FQNEAQ (reference sequence). Trimming shortened V by 5 bases and J by 7 bases, and 17 bases separated the two germline ends. This CDR3 region has 15 residues. The CDR3, as DNA: TGTGCCAGCAGCGAGGGCAGGGGCTGGGGTGAAAAACTGTTTTTT. Translated, it gives CASSEGRGWGEKLFF.